This TCR beta chain was retrieved from a study of Tregs in tolerant kidney transplant recipients. Study context: A roughly three-day belatacept mixed lymphocyte reaction, sometimes plus 5-day graft donor restimulation, preceded CD4+CD25+CD127- sorting. Recipient cells were told from donor cells by antibody staining.

Broader study findings: Expanding Tregs on activated donor B cells appeared to best identify donor-specific TCRbeta clones.

Of note for this clone: Its antigen is undetermined.

Assay: immunoSEQ multiplex PCR; the TCRdb copy retains only in-frame clones and omits some. The sample carries about 11,000 clones, around 90% recorded once. The CDR3 length is 15 residues. V gave up 5 bases and J gave up 0 bases, with 10 bases separating them. The V gene's germline CDR1 is SGHTA and CDR2 FQGNSA. The clonotype comes from a human patient who received a combined kidney and bone marrow transplant. This chain uses TRBV7-2 with TRBJ2-2; a possible D gene is TRBD1 (5 bases). Specimen: Tregs from blood cultured with allogeneic cells, collected before the transplant. CDR3 sequence reads: CASSPQGANTGELFF. In DNA form, the CDR3 reads TGTGCCAGCAGCCCCCAAGGGGCGAACACCGGGGAGCTGTTTTTT.